This T cell receptor (beta chain) was sequenced in a study of neurological immune-mediated disorders (dated by TCRdb to the late 2010s). Background for the entire study: Peripheral blood TCR-beta repertoires from HTLV-I-associated myelopathy (HAM/TSP) patients, multiple sclerosis patients and healthy controls were compared by UMI-based sequencing. The roughly 99 TCR-beta libraries covered PBMC samples along with longitudinal samples, technical triplicates, and paired sorted CD4+ and CD8+ T-cell subsets. Longitudinal HAM/TSP and healthy donors had 3 time-points each (about 3-45 month intervals). The cohort comprised roughly 65 subjects: 14 HAM/TSP patients, around 34 multiple sclerosis patients and around 20 healthy controls.

This clonotype was seen repeatedly, ten times or more. No antigen is known for it. No base-level quality is on record; no much larger clone is a single base apart. From the cysteine through the phenylalanine, the CDR3 covers 14 amino acids. Of the read, only the CDR3 DNA is kept; its 42 bases are in frame from base 1. The time point label corresponds to: longitudinal time-point 1 (baseline). The healthy controls were volunteers from a blood bank in Maryland, USA. Libraries from unsorted PBMCs were made from 2 million PBMCs kept in RNAlater at -80 degrees C until RNA extraction. Peripheral blood underwent Ficoll-Hypaque density gradient centrifugation to isolate PBMCs, which were then cryopreserved in liquid nitrogen. cDNA was synthesized by template-switch 5'RACE using a primer carrying a 10-nucleotide random unique molecular identifier by which each TCR transcript was tagged. Every sequencing run yielded over 170 million TCR-beta sequences covering 15-18 subjects. Total RNA was extracted with the RNeasy kit. The KAPA Real-time Library Amplification kit was used to amplify TCR-beta VDJ regions with primers for the TCR constant region and the 5'RACE anchor. A first PCR added sample indexes and Illumina adaptors, and a second PCR then raised library yield. After Ampure bead purification, the TCR product of roughly 650 bp was size-selected on a 2% E-gel SizeSelection system. Library quality was checked on a Bioanalyzer, concentration was measured with Qubit, and libraries were quantified with the Kapa Library Quantification kit before pooling. An Illumina HiSeq 2500 sequenced the libraries paired-end 2 x 150 bp. To increase sequence diversity, about 25-31% phiX was spiked into each library pool. Regarding the original processing steps: Quality-filtered reads were processed with the UMI-based MiGEC pipeline, which removed over 75% of raw TCR sequences during error correction. IMGT germline references were used for alignment of VDJ genes, and clonotypes were defined by a unique CDR3 amino acid sequence together with V-J genes. Clonal expansion, Shannon diversity and CDR3 relatedness were evaluated with VDJtools (CalcPairwiseDistances, ClusterSamples), while phylogenetic trees were built in CLCbio workbench. A clone was classed as expanded if it had 8 or more unique UMIs, a cutoff based on coefficient-of-variation modelling across technical triplicates. TCRdb trimmed the raw reads at Q25, called clones with MiXCR and kept productive beta chains. Rows with a matching CDR3 protein are joined into one entry that keeps the most common DNA and genes. What appears here as the V and J calls and clone size reflects TCRdb's work, not the paper's. Across this sample there are tens of thousands of distinct CDR3 sequences, with roughly 10% seen only once. Roughly a tenth of the sample is held by the ten biggest clonotypes.

Broader findings and caveats from the paper: Expanded clones from different subjects shared no identical CDR3 amino acid sequences, which suggests that TCR-beta repertoires were private in all groups. TCR clonal expansion was highest in HAM/TSP patients and lowest in MS patients, with MS patients falling below even healthy controls.

The rearranged chain carries TRBV21-1 and TRBJ2-1. TRBV21-1 is recorded as a pseudogene. Sequenced material: PBMCs. The receptor was isolated from a man aged 25 to 40 in good health. The CDR3 protein is CASSKVGARNEQFF. The DNA sequence follows: TGTGCCAGCAGCAAAGTAGGAGCGAGAAATGAGCAGTTCTTC.